This entry is about one T cell receptor beta chain. Its antigen is undetermined. Each subset's genomic DNA was shared equally among a number of immunoSEQ plates. Profiled with immunoSEQ multiplex PCR; TCRdb holds only in-frame clones, not every one. This sample has 950,000 to 1,300,000 clones, with about 77% found just once. The CDR3 is 16 amino acids. Germline-derived CDR1 and CDR2 are MGHRA and YSYEKL. V trimming: 8 bases; J trimming: 5 bases; junction bases outside the gene matches: 15. This sample is part of a study of shared clonotypes between healthy human individuals. Overall study results and limits: Some clonotypes were shared by all four sorted-subset donors, while others were not shared. The non-shared ones had lower generation probabilities than the shared ones.

This clonotype originated in a man between 18 and 35 years old in good health. V gene TRBV4-1 combines with J gene TRBJ2-3; 8 bases match TRBD2. The material sequenced was memory CD4+ T cells sorted from blood. Documented subset: CD45RA-negative fraction. CDR3 region: CASRLLDGGAKDTQYF. Here the CDR3 DNA reads TGCGCCAGCCGACTTCTCGACGGGGGGGCTAAAGATACGCAGTATTTT.